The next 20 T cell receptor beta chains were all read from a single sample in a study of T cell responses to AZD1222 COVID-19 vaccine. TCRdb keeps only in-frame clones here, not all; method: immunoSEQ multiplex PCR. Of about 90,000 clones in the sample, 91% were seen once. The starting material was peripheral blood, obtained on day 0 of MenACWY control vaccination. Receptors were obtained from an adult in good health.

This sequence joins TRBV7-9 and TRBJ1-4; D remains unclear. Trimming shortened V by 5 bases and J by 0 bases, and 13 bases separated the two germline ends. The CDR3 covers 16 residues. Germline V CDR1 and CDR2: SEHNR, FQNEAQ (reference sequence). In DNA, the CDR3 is TGTGCCAGCAGCCTTACCCCAACTGCAACTAATGAAAAACTGTTTTTT. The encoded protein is CASSLTPTATNEKLFF.

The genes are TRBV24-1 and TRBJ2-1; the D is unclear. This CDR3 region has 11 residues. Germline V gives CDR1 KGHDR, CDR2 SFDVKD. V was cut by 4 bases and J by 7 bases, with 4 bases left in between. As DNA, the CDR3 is TGTGCCACCAGTGACCAGAATGAGCAGTTCTTC. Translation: CATSDQNEQFF.

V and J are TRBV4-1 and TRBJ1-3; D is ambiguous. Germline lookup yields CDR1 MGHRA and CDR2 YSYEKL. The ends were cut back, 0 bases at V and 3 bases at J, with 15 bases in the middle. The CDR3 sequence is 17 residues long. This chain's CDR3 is CASSQDHVPGNGNTIYF. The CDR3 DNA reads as TGCGCCAGCAGCCAAGATCATGTCCCGGGCAATGGAAACACCATATATTTT.

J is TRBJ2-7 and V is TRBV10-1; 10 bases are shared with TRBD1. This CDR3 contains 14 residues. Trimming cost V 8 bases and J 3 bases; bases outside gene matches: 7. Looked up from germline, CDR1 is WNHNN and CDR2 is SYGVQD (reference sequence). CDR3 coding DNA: TGCGCCAGCCGACCGGGACAGGGGCACTACGAGCAGTACTTC. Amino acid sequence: CASRPGQGHYEQYF.

The CDR3 spells CASRPTGKNTEAFF. CDR3 in DNA: TGTGCCAGCAGACCTACCGGGAAGAACACTGAAGCTTTCTTT. This sequence joins TRBV6-5 and TRBJ1-1; D is ambiguous. V was cut by 6 bases and J by 1 base, with 12 bases left in between. This CDR3 is built from 14 residues. Germline assignment: CDR1 MNHEY and CDR2 SVGAGI.

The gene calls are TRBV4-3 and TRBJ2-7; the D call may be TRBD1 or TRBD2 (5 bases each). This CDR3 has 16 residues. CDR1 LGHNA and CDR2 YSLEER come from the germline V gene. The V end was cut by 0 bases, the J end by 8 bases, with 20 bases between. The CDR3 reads CASSQDSDILGVKQYF. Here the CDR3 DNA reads TGCGCCAGCAGCCAAGATTCCGACATCCTGGGGGTAAAGCAGTACTTC.

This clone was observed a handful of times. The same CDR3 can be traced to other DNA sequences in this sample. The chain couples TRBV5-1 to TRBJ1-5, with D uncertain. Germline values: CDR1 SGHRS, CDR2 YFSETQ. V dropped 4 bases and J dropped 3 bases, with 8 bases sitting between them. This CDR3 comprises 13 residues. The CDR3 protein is CASSRELNQPQHF. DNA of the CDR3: TGCGCCAGCAGCCGCGAACTCAATCAGCCCCAGCATTTT.

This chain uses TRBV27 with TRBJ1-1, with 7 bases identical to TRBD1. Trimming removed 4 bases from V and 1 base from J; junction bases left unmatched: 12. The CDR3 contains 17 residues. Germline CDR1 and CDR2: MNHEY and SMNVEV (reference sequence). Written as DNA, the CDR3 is TGTGCCAGCAGTTGGGACACGAGGGCAGGGGGGAACACTGAAGCTTTCTTT. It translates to CASSWDTRAGGNTEAFF.

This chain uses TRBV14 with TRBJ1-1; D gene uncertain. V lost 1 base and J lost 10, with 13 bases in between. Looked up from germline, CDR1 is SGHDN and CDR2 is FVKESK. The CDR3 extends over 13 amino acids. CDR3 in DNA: TGTGCCAGCAGCCAAGTGGGGTCACATTCAGCTTTCTTT. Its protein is CASSQVGSHSAFF.

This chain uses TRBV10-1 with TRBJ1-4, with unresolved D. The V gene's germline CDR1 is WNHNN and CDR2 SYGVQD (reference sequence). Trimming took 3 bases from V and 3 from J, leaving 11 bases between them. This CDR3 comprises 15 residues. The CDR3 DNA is TGCGCCAGCAGTGAACAACAGACCCCTAATGAAAAACTGTTTTTT. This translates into CASSEQQTPNEKLFF.

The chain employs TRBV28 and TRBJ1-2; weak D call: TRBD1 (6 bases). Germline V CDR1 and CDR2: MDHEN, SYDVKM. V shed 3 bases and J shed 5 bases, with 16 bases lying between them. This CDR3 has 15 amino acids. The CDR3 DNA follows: TGTGCCAGCAGTTTGAGCGGGGGGCGTATGTATGGCTACACCTTC. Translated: CASSLSGGRMYGYTF.

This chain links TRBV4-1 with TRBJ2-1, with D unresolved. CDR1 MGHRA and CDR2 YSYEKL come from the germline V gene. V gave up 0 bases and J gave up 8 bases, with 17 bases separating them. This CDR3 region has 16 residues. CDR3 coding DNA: TGCGCCAGCAGCCAAGATAGTCAAAGGGTGTCCCATGAGCAGTTCTTC. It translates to CASSQDSQRVSHEQFF.

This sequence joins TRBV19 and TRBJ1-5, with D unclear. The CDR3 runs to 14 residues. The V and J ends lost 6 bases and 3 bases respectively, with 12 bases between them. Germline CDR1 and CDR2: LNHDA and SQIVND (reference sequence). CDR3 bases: TGTGCCAGTAGCCCACCTAGGCACAATCAGCCCCAGCATTTT. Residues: CASSPPRHNQPQHF.

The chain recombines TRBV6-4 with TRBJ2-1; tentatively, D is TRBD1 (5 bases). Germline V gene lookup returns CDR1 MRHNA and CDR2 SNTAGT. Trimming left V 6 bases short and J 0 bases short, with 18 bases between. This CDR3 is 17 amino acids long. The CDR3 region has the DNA TGTGCCAGCAGCCGTTCTGGGGCGCGGAGCTCCTACAATGAGCAGTTCTTC. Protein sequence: CASSRSGARSSYNEQFF.

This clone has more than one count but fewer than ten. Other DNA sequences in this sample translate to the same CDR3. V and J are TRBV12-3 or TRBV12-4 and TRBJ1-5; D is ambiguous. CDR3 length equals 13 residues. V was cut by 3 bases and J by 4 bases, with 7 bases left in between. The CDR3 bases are TGTGCCAGCAGTTTGGGCGAGAATCAGCCCCAGCATTTT. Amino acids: CASSLGENQPQHF.

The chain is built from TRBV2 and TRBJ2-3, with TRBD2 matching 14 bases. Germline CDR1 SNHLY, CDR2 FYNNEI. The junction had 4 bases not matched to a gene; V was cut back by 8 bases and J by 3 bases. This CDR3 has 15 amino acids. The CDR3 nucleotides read TGTGCCAGCTACGGGACTAGCGGGAGAACAGATACGCAGTATTTT. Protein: CASYGTSGRTDTQYF.

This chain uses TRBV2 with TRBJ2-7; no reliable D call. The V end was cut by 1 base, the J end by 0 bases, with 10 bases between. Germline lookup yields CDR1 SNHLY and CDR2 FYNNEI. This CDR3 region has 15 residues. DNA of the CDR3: TGTGCCAGCAGTGAAGAGAGGCTCAGCTCCTACGAGCAGTACTTC. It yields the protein CASSEERLSSYEQYF.

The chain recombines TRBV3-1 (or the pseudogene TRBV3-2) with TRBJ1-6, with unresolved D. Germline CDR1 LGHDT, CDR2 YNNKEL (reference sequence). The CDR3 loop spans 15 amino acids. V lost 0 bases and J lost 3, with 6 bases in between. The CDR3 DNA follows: TGTGCCAGCAGCCAAGACCAGTACTATAATTCACCCCTCCACTTT. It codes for CASSQDQYYNSPLHF.

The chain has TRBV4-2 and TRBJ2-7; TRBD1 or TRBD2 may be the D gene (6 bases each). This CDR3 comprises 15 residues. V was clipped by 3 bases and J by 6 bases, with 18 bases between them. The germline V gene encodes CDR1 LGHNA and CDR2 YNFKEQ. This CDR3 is CASSQSGQGRSEQYF. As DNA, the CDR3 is TGTGCCAGCAGCCAGTCCGGGCAGGGGAGGAGCGAGCAGTACTTC.

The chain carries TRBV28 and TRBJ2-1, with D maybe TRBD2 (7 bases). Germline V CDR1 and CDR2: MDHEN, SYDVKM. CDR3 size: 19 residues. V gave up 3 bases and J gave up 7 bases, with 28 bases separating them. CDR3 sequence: CASSLVAGVMGRARNEQFF. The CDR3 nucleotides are TGTGCCAGCAGTTTGGTGGCAGGGGTTATGGGGAGGGCCAGAAATGAGCAGTTCTTC.